This T cell receptor beta chain was identified during a study of Tregs in tolerant kidney transplant recipients. This clone was seen a handful of times. V trimming: 4 bases; J trimming: 7 bases; junction bases outside the gene matches: 12. CDR1 is SEHNR, CDR2 FQNEAQ, per germline (reference sequence). This CDR3 is 16 amino acids long. The table came from immunoSEQ multiplex PCR; TCRdb's copy has only in-frame clones and leaves some out. Here the sample spans roughly 69,000 clones, approximately 88% being singletons. The specimen comprised CD4+ T cells from blood, sampled before the transplant. The source is a human donor who received a combined kidney and bone marrow transplant. The chain recombines TRBV7-9 with TRBJ2-1; 8 bases are a match to TRBD2. The CDR3 is CASSSERGAGVNEQFF. The CDR3 DNA is TGTGCCAGCAGCTCCGAGCGTGGAGCGGGAGTTAATGAGCAGTTCTTC.